Listed here are 18 T cell receptor beta chains from one sample, sequenced in a study of blood T cell repertoires in COVID-19. This table comes from immunoSEQ multiplex PCR, and its TCRdb copy is limited to in-frame clones, with some not included. The repertoire consists of roughly 49,000 clones, with 75% to 85% occurring once and the leading ten covering 16%. The sequencing input was peripheral blood. Every receptor here comes from a man aged 35 to 55 with acute or convalescent COVID-19.

The rearrangement uses TRBV6-2 or TRBV6-3 and TRBJ1-1, with 7 nucleotides matching TRBD1. This CDR3 is 16 amino acids long. V dropped 2 bases and J dropped 4; count of bases not matched to a gene: 10. The germline CDR1 and CDR2 sequences are MNHEY and SVGEGT. In DNA form, the CDR3 reads TGTGCCAGCAGTTACGTGCAGGGGGAATTTAGCACTGAAGCTTTCTTT. This translates into CASSYVQGEFSTEAFF.

The gene calls are TRBV20-1 and TRBJ2-1; possibly TRBD2 for D (6 bases). This CDR3 has 12 amino acids. The ends were cut back, 3 bases at V and 5 bases at J, with 8 bases in the middle. Per germline, CDR1 DFQATT and CDR2 SNEGSKA (reference sequence). The CDR3 DNA is TGCAGTGCTAGTTTAGCGGACAATGAGCAGTTCTTC. This sequence encodes CSASLADNEQFF.

This clone was observed a single time. The rearrangement uses TRBV9 and TRBJ2-7, with 8 positions matching TRBD1. Germline V gene data show CDR1 as SGDLS and CDR2 as YYNGEE. The length of the CDR3 is 15 residues. The ends lost 2 bases at V and 0 bases at J; junction bases unmatched: 4. Written as DNA, the CDR3 is TGTGCCAGCAGCGTGACAGGGGTGAGCTCCTACGAGCAGTACTTC. Translated: CASSVTGVSSYEQYF.

The chain couples TRBV6-6 to TRBJ1-1, with 7 nucleotides matching TRBD1. Trimming removed 6 bases from V and 0 bases from J; junction bases left unmatched: 4. This CDR3 region has 14 residues. Germline CDR1 MNHNY, CDR2 SVGAGI (reference sequence). The CDR3 region has the DNA TGTGCCAGCAGCTCGGGACAGATGAACACTGAAGCTTTCTTT. Amino acids: CASSSGQMNTEAFF.

The V and J genes are TRBV5-1 and TRBJ2-3, with 12 bases fitting TRBD2. This CDR3 contains 17 residues. With V trimmed by 2 bases and J by 7 bases, 11 bases remained unmatched. The germline V gene encodes CDR1 SGHRS and CDR2 YFSETQ. CDR3 region: CASSFDGGLAGGNTQYF. CDR3 coding DNA: TGCGCCAGCAGCTTCGACGGGGGACTAGCGGGTGGGAATACGCAGTATTTT.

The chain is built from TRBV27 and TRBJ2-2; TRBD2 agrees at 15 bases. The CDR3 is made up of 18 amino acids. Unmatched junction bases numbered 5, after V lost 4 bases and J lost 2 bases. The germline V gene has CDR1 MNHEY and CDR2 SMNVEV (reference sequence). The CDR3, as DNA: TGTGCCAGCAGTTCTAGGACTAGCGGGAGGGCCAACACCGGGGAGCTGTTTTTT. Encoded protein: CASSSRTSGRANTGELFF.

The gene calls are TRBV5-6 and TRBJ2-5; 14 positions agree with TRBD2. The CDR3 has 18 amino acids. Unmatched junction bases numbered 8, after V lost 3 bases and J lost 1 base. The V gene's germline CDR1 is SGHDT and CDR2 YYEEEE. The DNA of the CDR3 is TGTGCCAGCAGCTCCCTCGGACTAGCGGGGGGCCTCCAAGAGACCCAGTACTTC. This translates into CASSSLGLAGGLQETQYF.

The V and J genes are TRBV18 and TRBJ2-1, with D perhaps TRBD1 (5 bases). The germline V gene has CDR1 KGHSH and CDR2 LQKENI. V lost 3 bases to trimming and J lost 4 bases, with 22 bases between them. The CDR3 is 18 amino acids. The CDR3 loop is CASSPPGWPWTPYNEQFF. The CDR3 DNA sequence: TGTGCCAGCTCACCTCCAGGATGGCCGTGGACACCTTACAATGAGCAGTTCTTC.

The J gene is TRBJ2-3, the V gene TRBV20-1; no firm D call. Trimming left V 5 bases short and J 1 base short, with 4 bases between. Germline loops: CDR1 DFQATT, CDR2 SNEGSKA (reference sequence). The CDR3 spans 11 residues. The CDR3, as DNA: TGCAGTGCTTTCGGCACAGATACGCAGTATTTT. Its translation: CSAFGTDTQYF.

The chain is built from TRBV7-9 and TRBJ1-2; D is uncertain. V was trimmed by 2 bases and J by 0 bases, leaving 13 bases between them. Looked up from germline, CDR1 is SEHNR and CDR2 is FQNEAQ (reference sequence). The CDR3 loop spans 16 amino acids. CDR3 DNA: TGTGCCAGCAGCTTATTCCGAACTACCTCTAACTATGGCTACACCTTC. It specifies CASSLFRTTSNYGYTF.

V gene TRBV6-5 combines with J gene TRBJ2-2; 11 bases are shared with TRBD2. The J segment lost 5 bases and the V segment lost 2 bases, leaving 4 bases of the junction unmatched. The CDR3 covers 16 residues. Germline CDR1 and CDR2: MNHEY and SVGAGI. CDR3 nucleotide sequence: TGTGCCAGCAGTTACAATCTAGCGGGAGGTACCGGGGAGCTGTTTTTT. Encoded protein: CASSYNLAGGTGELFF.

V gene TRBV2 combines with J gene TRBJ2-3; 14 nucleotides match TRBD2. Germline values: CDR1 SNHLY, CDR2 FYNNEI. Unmatched junction bases numbered 3, after V lost 6 bases and J lost 4 bases. This CDR3 contains 15 residues. The DNA of the CDR3 is TGTGCCAGCAGGCGACTAGCGGGGGGGCCAGATACGCAGTATTTT. It specifies CASRRLAGGPDTQYF.

The chain's CDR3 is CASSRTSGNYNEQFF. The CDR3 DNA sequence: TGTGCCAGTAGTAGAACTAGCGGGAATTACAATGAGCAGTTCTTC. The V and J genes are TRBV19 and TRBJ2-1, with 10 nucleotides matching TRBD2. J was trimmed by 4 bases and V by 4 bases; bases with no gene match: 4. This CDR3 is 15 amino acids long. The germline V gene has CDR1 LNHDA and CDR2 SQIVND (reference sequence). Variable domain in full (rest from reference TRBV19 and TRBJ2-1): DGGITQSPKYLFRKEGQNVTLSCEQNLNHDAMYWYRQDPGQGLRLIYYSQIVNDFQKGDIAEGYSVSREKKESFPLTVTSAQKNPTAFYLCASSRTSGNYNEQFFGPGTRLTVL.

The count of this clone is one. V is TRBV7-6 and J is TRBJ2-2, with 13 bases lining up with TRBD2. This CDR3 is built from 16 residues. V trimming: 5 bases; J trimming: 5 bases; junction bases outside the gene matches: 5. Per germline, CDR1 SGHVS and CDR2 FNYEAQ. In DNA form, the CDR3 reads TGTGCCAGCAGCCGAACTAGCGGGGGGGTGACCGGGGAGCTGTTTTTT. This sequence encodes CASSRTSGGVTGELFF. Combining the CDR3 with reference TRBV7-6 and TRBJ2-2 gives the whole variable domain GAGVSQSPRYKVTKRGQDVALRCDPISGHVSLYWYRQALGQGPEFLTYFNYEAQQDKSGLPNDRFSAERPEGSISTLTIQRTEQRDSAMYRCASSRTSGGVTGELFFGEGSRLTVL.

J is TRBJ1-1 and V is TRBV9; D might be TRBD1 (6 bases). The germline CDR1 and CDR2 sequences are SGDLS and YYNGEE. This CDR3 has 13 amino acids. Trimming cost V 4 bases and J 1 base, with 8 bases left between them. The CDR3 region is CASSWDTNTEAFF. The CDR3 bases are TGTGCCAGCAGCTGGGACACGAACACTGAAGCTTTCTTT. Complete variable domain (other parts from reference TRBV9 and TRBJ1-1): DSGVTQTPKHLITATGQRVTLRCSPRSGDLSVYWYQQSLDQGLQFLIQYYNGEERAKGNILERFSAQQFPDLHSELNLSSLELGDSALYFCASSWDTNTEAFFGQGTRLTVV.

The chain couples TRBV24-1 to TRBJ1-5; 7 nucleotides line up with TRBD1. CDR3 length: 16 amino acids. The germline CDR1 and CDR2 sequences are KGHDR and SFDVKD. V lost 4 bases and J lost 4; bases outside the gene matches: 9. The CDR3: CATSDPSTGDNQPQHF. The CDR3 DNA is TGTGCCACCAGTGACCCCTCTACAGGGGATAATCAGCCCCAGCATTTT.

This chain connects TRBV19 to TRBJ2-3; 7 nucleotides agree with TRBD1. Germline V gene lookup returns CDR1 LNHDA and CDR2 SQIVND (reference sequence). The V segment lost 3 bases and the J segment 5 bases; nucleotides outside the gene matches: 11. The CDR3 contains 16 residues. CDR3: CASSIRDSPGEDTQYF. The DNA of the CDR3 is TGTGCCAGTAGTATTCGGGACAGCCCTGGAGAAGATACGCAGTATTTT.

The V and J genes are TRBV10-1 and TRBJ2-5; D is possibly TRBD2 (5 bases). The V end was cut by 2 bases, the J end by 2 bases, with 21 bases between. The CDR3 totals 18 residues. Germline assignment: CDR1 WNHNN and CDR2 SYGVQD (reference sequence). Here the CDR3 reads CASSEPSRLSRAQETQYF. DNA for the CDR3: TGCGCCAGCAGTGAGCCTAGTAGACTATCGCGGGCTCAAGAGACCCAGTACTTC.